One sample yielded the 7 T cell receptor beta chains listed below, sequenced in a study of cytomegalovirus exposure and HLA in healthy donors. PCR employed 60 Vbeta and 13 Jbeta primers. TCRdb's table, derived via immunoSEQ multiplex PCR, lists solely in-frame clones and lacks some. The sample lists around 110,000 clones, 70% to 75% seen once, with 1.5% to 2% in the top ten. The specimen sequenced was PBMCs. Every receptor here comes from a woman younger than 35 in good health and CMV-seronegative.

V gene TRBV7-9 combines with J gene TRBJ2-7; 8 positions agree with TRBD1. The germline CDR1 and CDR2 sequences are SEHNR and FQNEAQ (reference sequence). This CDR3 has 14 amino acids. Trimming removed 0 bases from V and 3 bases from J; junction bases left unmatched: 1. The CDR3 DNA reads TGTGCCAGCAGCTTAGCGGACAGGGTCTACGAGCAGTACTTC. Translating it yields CASSLADRVYEQYF.

The chain combines TRBV2 with TRBJ1-2; a possible D gene is TRBD1 (5 bases). In germline, CDR1 is SNHLY, CDR2 FYNNEI. The V and J ends lost 7 bases and 5 bases respectively, with 14 bases between them. The CDR3 has 13 amino acids. Here the CDR3 reads CASTPQGNYGYTF. In nucleotides, the CDR3 is TGTGCCAGCACACCTCAGGGTAATTATGGCTACACCTTC. Supplemented by reference TRBV2 and TRBJ1-2, the full variable domain reads EPEVTQTPSHQVTQMGQEVILRCVPISNHLYFYWYRQILGQKVEFLVSFYNNEISEKSEIFDDQFSVERPDGSNFTLKIRSTKLEDSAMYFCASTPQGNYGYTFGSGTRLTVV.

In DNA, the CDR3 is TGTGCCAGCAGCTTGACCCCGGACGGGGTATATAATTCACCCCTCCACTTT. The encoded protein is CASSLTPDGVYNSPLHF. The rearrangement joins TRBV7-2 to TRBJ1-6, with D unclear. The germline V and J ends were trimmed by 3 bases and 4 bases, with 16 bases remaining between them. The CDR3 length is 17 residues. CDR1 SGHTA and CDR2 FQGNSA come from the germline V gene.

J is TRBJ2-3 and V is TRBV5-1; 8 bases agree with TRBD1. V lost 0 bases and J lost 2; bases outside the gene matches: 2. Germline V gene sequence: CDR1 SGHRS, CDR2 YFSETQ. The CDR3 totals 15 residues. The CDR3 protein is CASSLGQGFTDTQYF. DNA of the CDR3: TGCGCCAGCAGCTTGGGACAGGGGTTCACAGATACGCAGTATTTT.

The chain employs TRBV5-1 and TRBJ1-2; maybe TRBD1 (5 bases). CDR3 size: 12 residues. V was trimmed by 7 bases and J by 2 bases, leaving 9 bases between them. The germline V gene encodes CDR1 SGHRS and CDR2 YFSETQ. Here the CDR3 DNA reads TGCGCCAGCCAGGGAGGGAACTATGGCTACACCTTC. This sequence encodes CASQGGNYGYTF. Full variable domain (missing parts from reference TRBV5-1 and TRBJ1-2): KAGVTQTPRYLIKTRGQQVTLSCSPISGHRSVSWYQQTPGQGLQFLFEYFSETQRNKGNFPGRFSGRQFSNSRSEMNVSTLELGDSALYLCASQGGNYGYTFGSGTRLTVV.

The J gene is TRBJ2-2, the V gene TRBV5-1; 7 bases fit TRBD1. The CDR3 runs to 14 residues. V trimming: 5 bases; J trimming: 0 bases; junction bases outside the gene matches: 1. Germline lookup yields CDR1 SGHRS and CDR2 YFSETQ. The chain's CDR3 is CASRGTANTGELFF. The CDR3 region has the DNA TGCGCCAGCAGGGGGACAGCGAACACCGGGGAGCTGTTTTTT.

The CDR3 loop is CASTETGRIEAFF. CDR3 nucleotides: TGTGCCAGCACCGAGACAGGCCGAATTGAAGCTTTCTTT. The gene calls are TRBV6-1 and TRBJ1-1, with a possible D match to TRBD1 (6 bases). V lost 7 bases and J lost 7, with 16 bases in between. The CDR3 has 13 residues. Germline CDR1 and CDR2: MNHNS and SASEGT.